The clone carrying this T cell receptor beta chain was picked up a small number of times. No antigen is known for it. From the PCR reads, TCRdb called clonotypes with MiXCR, one entry per CDR3 protein. The sample holds about 320,000 distinct CDR3 sequences, under 25% seen once. This entry belongs to a study of molecular identifiers for immune sequencing clone quantification. Across the study: With replicates, the RNA of 20,000 or 100,000 naive CD8 cells was split five ways and four were sequenced.

Regarding the study as a whole: Clone sizes could be underestimated for highly expanded clones when identical TCR molecules share a barcode. Clonotypes surpassing 20 RNA copies contained over 99% of effector molecules, versus under 1% in naive cells.

The CDR3 has 12 residues. The V end was cut by 6 bases, the J end by 4 bases, with 6 bases between. Germline V CDR1 and CDR2: MNHEY, SMNVEV (reference sequence). From roughly 20,000 to 1,000,000 sorted cells, naive CD8 libraries were generated with 10%, 30% or 50% RNA. This sequence was found in a human donor in good health. Some libraries in this study had Jurkat cell RNA spiked in. The sample comprised naive CD8+ T cells from blood, with Jurkat cell RNA spiked in. Subset reported: FACS-sorted CD8+CD4-CCR7+CD45RA+ naive T cells. This sequence joins TRBV27 and TRBJ1-4; D gene uncertain. Written as DNA, the CDR3 is TGTGCCAGCAGGGGTCTTAATGAAAAACTGTTTTTT. This gives the protein CASRGLNEKLFF.